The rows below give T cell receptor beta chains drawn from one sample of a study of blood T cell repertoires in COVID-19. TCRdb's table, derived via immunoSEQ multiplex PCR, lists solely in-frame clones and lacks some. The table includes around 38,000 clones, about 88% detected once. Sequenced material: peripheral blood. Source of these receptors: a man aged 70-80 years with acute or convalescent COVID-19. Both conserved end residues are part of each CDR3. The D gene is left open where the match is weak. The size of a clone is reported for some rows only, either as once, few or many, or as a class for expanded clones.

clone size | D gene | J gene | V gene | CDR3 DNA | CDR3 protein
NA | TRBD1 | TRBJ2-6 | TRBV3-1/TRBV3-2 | TGTGCCAGCAAAATGGACAGGTTCAGGACTGGGGCCAACGTCCTGACTTTC | CASKMDRFRTGANVLTF
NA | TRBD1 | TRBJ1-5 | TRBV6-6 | TGTGCCAGCAGTTGGGAGACAGGGGCGCCCAATCAGCCCCAGCATTTT | CASSWETGAPNQPQHF
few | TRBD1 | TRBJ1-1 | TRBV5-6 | TGTGCCAGCAGCGCATTAACAGGGGGTCCGAACACTGAAGCTTTCTTT | CASSALTGGPNTEAFF
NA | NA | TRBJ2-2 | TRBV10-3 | TGTGCCATCAGTAATAGATACAAGGGGGGGGAGCTGTTTTTT | CAISNRYKGGELFF
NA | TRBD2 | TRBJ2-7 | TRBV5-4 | TGTGCCAGCAGCTTGGCGGGCGGGGGGACCTACGAGCAGTACTTC | CASSLAGGGTYEQYF
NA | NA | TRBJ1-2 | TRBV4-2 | TGTGCCAGCAGCGAACAGGGCTATGGCTACACCTTC | CASSEQGYGYTF
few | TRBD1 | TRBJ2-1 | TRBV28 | TGTGCCAGCAGTCCTACTACCGGGACAGGGGTTTTCAATGAGCAGTTCTTC | CASSPTTGTGVFNEQFF
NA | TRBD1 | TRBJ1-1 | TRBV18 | TGTGCCAGCTCACGGACAGGGGGTACTGAAGCTTTCTTT | CASSRTGGTEAFF
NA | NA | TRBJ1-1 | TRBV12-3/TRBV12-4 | TGTGCCAGCAGCCAGGGGCACCGGGAAAAAGCTTTCTTT | CASSQGHREKAFF
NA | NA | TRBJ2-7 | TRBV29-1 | TGCAGCGTCGTCACATACGAGCAGTACTTC | CSVVTYEQYF
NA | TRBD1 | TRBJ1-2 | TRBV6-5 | TGTGCCAGCAGTTTAAACAGGGGGGGTATCTACGGCTACACCTTC | CASSLNRGGIYGYTF
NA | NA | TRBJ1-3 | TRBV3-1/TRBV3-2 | TGTGCCAGCAGCCAGGCTCCCGGGAACTCTGGAAACACCATATATTTT | CASSQAPGNSGNTIYF
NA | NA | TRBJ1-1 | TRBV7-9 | TGTGCCAGCAGCTTAGCGGGGAGTGTAGCTGAAGCTTTCTTT | CASSLAGSVAEAFF
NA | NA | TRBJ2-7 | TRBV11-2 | TGTGCCAGCAGCTTAGTTGTAGTAAGTCTCTACGAGCAGTACTTC | CASSLVVVSLYEQYF
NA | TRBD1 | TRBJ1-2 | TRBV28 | TGTGCCAGCAGCCGGACAGGGCCCTATGGCTACACCTTC | CASSRTGPYGYTF
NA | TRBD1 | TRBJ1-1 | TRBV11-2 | TGTGCCAGCAGCCGGGACAGGACGAACACTGAAGCTTTCTTT | CASSRDRTNTEAFF
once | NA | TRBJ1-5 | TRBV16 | TGTGCCAGCAGCCTACAGGGAGATAGCAATCAGCCCCAGCATTTT | CASSLQGDSNQPQHF
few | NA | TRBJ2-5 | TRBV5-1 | TGCGCCAGCAGCTTGGGGACAGAGGACACGACCCAGTACTTC | CASSLGTEDTTQYF
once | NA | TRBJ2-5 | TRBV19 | TGTGCCAGTTCGGGGATGTCCCAAGAGACCCAGTACTTC | CASSGMSQETQYF
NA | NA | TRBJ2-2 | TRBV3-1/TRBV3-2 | TGTGCCAGCAGCCCCCTCTCGCGCACTGCCGGGGAGCTGTTTTTT | CASSPLSRTAGELFF
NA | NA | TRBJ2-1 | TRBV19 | TGTGCCAGTAGTATTCCCGGGAGAGGGCGCAATGAGCAGTTCTTC | CASSIPGRGRNEQFF
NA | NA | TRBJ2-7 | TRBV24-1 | TGTGCCACCAGTGACCCGACAGGCCCCTACGAGCAGTACTTC | CATSDPTGPYEQYF
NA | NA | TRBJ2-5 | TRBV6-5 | TGTGCCAGCAGCGGTTCATGGGGGGTCCAAGAGACCCAGTACTTC | CASSGSWGVQETQYF
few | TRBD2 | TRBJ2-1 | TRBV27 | TGTGCCAGCAGTTTATTGGTCGGCGGGAGGACCGCCAATGAGCAGTTCTTC | CASSLLVGGRTANEQFF
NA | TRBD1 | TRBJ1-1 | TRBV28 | TGTGCCAGCAGAGGGAGACAGGGTGGGCGCACTGAAGCTTTCTTT | CASRGRQGGRTEAFF
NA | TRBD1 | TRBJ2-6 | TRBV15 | TGTGCCACCAGACTCTTAGGACAGGGTAACTCTGGGGCCAACGTCCTGACTTTC | CATRLLGQGNSGANVLTF
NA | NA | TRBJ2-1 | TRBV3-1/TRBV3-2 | TGTGCCAGCAGCCAAGATATAACTAGTCTTCGCAATGAGCAGTTCTTC | CASSQDITSLRNEQFF
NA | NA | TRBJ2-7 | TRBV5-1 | TGCGCCAGCAGCTTGCCAGGGGAGCAGTACTTC | CASSLPGEQYF
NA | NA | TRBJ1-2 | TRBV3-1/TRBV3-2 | TGTGCCAGCAGCCAAGAGGGCACGCGGGGCAGTGGCTACACCTTC | CASSQEGTRGSGYTF
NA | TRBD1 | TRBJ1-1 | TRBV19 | TGTGCCAGTACCGGGGGACAGGGGGCTTGGGACACTGAAGCTTTCTTT | CASTGGQGAWDTEAFF
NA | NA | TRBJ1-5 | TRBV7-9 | TGTGCCAGCAGCTTTGGAGCGAATCAGCCCCAGCATTTT | CASSFGANQPQHF
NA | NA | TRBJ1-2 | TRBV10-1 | TGCGCCAGCAGGTGGGACTCTGTTTCTGGGAGCTATGGCTACACCTTC | CASRWDSVSGSYGYTF
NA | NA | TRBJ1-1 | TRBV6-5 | TGTGCCAGCAGTCCAGGGGTCCGGAACACTGAAGCTTTCTTT | CASSPGVRNTEAFF
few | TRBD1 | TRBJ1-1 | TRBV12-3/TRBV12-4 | TGTGCCAGCGGACAGGTGGGCACTGAAGCTTTCTTT | CASGQVGTEAFF
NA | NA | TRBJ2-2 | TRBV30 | TGTGCCTGGAGTGTAGAAGCGGTCCTCGGGGAGCTGTTTTTT | CAWSVEAVLGELFF
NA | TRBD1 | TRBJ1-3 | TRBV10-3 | TGTGCCATCACCCCACAGGGGTATGGAAACACCATATATTTT | CAITPQGYGNTIYF
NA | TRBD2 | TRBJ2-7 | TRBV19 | TGTGCCAGTAGTTTGCAGGGAGGGAACTACGAGCAGTACTTC | CASSLQGGNYEQYF
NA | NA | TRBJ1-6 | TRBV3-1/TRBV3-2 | TGTGCCAGCAGCCAAGATGCGGGCCGACGACCCCTCCACTTT | CASSQDAGRRPLHF
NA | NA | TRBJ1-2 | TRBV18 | TGTGCCAGCTCACCACCTTTAGGGGGAAGTGGCTACACCTTC | CASSPPLGGSGYTF
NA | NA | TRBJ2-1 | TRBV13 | TGTGCCAGCAGCTTAGGCCAGCCGACAACGTTGGAAAATGAGCAGTTCTTC | CASSLGQPTTLENEQFF
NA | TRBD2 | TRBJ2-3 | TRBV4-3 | TGCGCCAGCAGCCCTTCGAGTGGAGCGGGGTCAGATACGCAGTATTTT | CASSPSSGAGSDTQYF
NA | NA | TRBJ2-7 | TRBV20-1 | TGCAGTGCTCCGAGACTTGATGGGCAGTACTTC | CSAPRLDGQYF
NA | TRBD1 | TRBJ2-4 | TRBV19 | TGTGCCAGTAGTATAGGTGGACAGGGGAAGTACTTC | CASSIGGQGKYF